Below, 4 T cell receptor beta chains from the same sample are listed, as sequenced in a study of T cell responses to AZD1222 COVID-19 vaccine (dated by TCRdb to about 2021). Library preparation used the immunoSEQ multiplex PCR assay. The table comes from immuneACCESS by way of TCRdb, which keeps in-frame sequences with V and J called. Part of the clones is missing from these tables; in studies checked, under half for an unresolved V gene and the rest for unknown reasons. The sample data list 120,000 to 150,000 clones, and approximately 85% of these were observed just once. Roughly 4% of the sample comes from the top ten. The time point label corresponds to: baseline before first vaccination. What the treatment or condition label conveys for this sample: meningococcal conjugate vaccine given as trial control. The source material was peripheral blood, sampled on day 0 of MenACWY control vaccination. The receptors were gathered from an adult in good health.

The rearrangement uses TRBV28 and TRBJ1-5; TRBD1 matches 8 bases. V lost 7 bases, J lost 5 bases, and 10 bases stayed unmatched. Germline V gene lookup returns CDR1 MDHEN and CDR2 SYDVKM. The CDR3 spans 15 residues. The CDR3 DNA reads TGTGCCAGCAAGGAAGGACAGGGACTCGATCAGCCCCAGCATTTT. As protein: CASKEGQGLDQPQHF. The full variable domain, with the rest looked up from reference TRBV28 and TRBJ1-5, is DVKVTQSSRYLVKRTGEKVFLECVQDMDHENMFWYRQDPGLGLRLIYFSYDVKMKEKGDIPEGYSVSREKKERFSLILESASTNQTSMYLCASKEGQGLDQPQHFGDGTRLSIL.

The chain recombines TRBV5-1 with TRBJ2-7; 11 bases agree with TRBD2. After removal of 1 base from V and 2 bases from J, the junction contained 5 bases not matched to a gene. Germline values: CDR1 SGHRS, CDR2 YFSETQ. This CDR3 has 16 amino acids. The CDR3 DNA follows: TGCGCCAGCAGCTTGATAGCGGGGGGGCCCCCCTACGAGCAGTACTTC. Protein: CASSLIAGGPPYEQYF.

V and J are TRBV6-4 and TRBJ2-2, with D uncertain. This CDR3 is built from 17 residues. Germline CDR1 is MRHNA and CDR2 is SNTAGT. The V and J ends lost 2 bases and 0 bases respectively, with 13 bases between them. The CDR3 nucleotides read TGTGCCAGCAGTGACACGGGTGGGAAGGCGAACACCGGGGAGCTGTTTTTT. It specifies CASSDTGGKANTGELFF.

The V and J genes are TRBV18 and TRBJ1-4; the D gene is possibly TRBD1 (5 bases). The CDR3 runs 16 residues. The germline gives CDR1 KGHSH, CDR2 LQKENI. V was shortened by 4 bases and J by 7 bases, with 19 bases between the two germline ends. CDR3 coding DNA: TGTGCCAGCTCACTAGAGCCGGGACCCAGCGGTGAAAAACTGTTTTTT. Its protein product is CASSLEPGPSGEKLFF. The full variable domain, with the rest looked up from reference TRBV18 and TRBJ1-4, is NAGVMQNPRHLVRRRGQEARLRCSPMKGHSHVYWYRQLPEEGLKFMVYLQKENIIDESGMPKERFSAEFPKEGPSILRIQQVVRGDSAAYFCASSLEPGPSGEKLFFGSGTQLSVL.